A selection of T cell receptor beta chains follows, all from one sample in a study of cytomegalovirus exposure and HLA in healthy donors. Sequenced by immunoSEQ multiplex PCR; TCRdb stores in-frame clones only, minus some. Among 130,000 to 150,000 clones, roughly four fifths were seen once, and the ten largest hold under 5.5%. The sample comprised PBMCs. The receptor set was obtained from a woman aged 50 to 60 in good health and CMV-seronegative. Each CDR3 is given with its conserved first and last residue. A D gene is named only where the DNA matches it firmly. Part of the rows lack a size; the others show once, few, many or a class for expanded clones.

12,TRBV19,NA,TRBJ1-2,NA,CASSSSLSGYTF,TGTGCCAGTAGTAGCTCCTTGAGTGGCTACACCTTC
15,TRBV4-1,NA,TRBJ2-3,TRBD2,CASSQGLAGKDTQYF,TGCGCCAGCAGCCAAGGACTAGCGGGGAAAGATACGCAGTATTTT
14,TRBV25-1,NA,TRBJ2-4,NA,CASSDRGAGNIQYF,TGTGCCAGCAGTGATCGGGGGGCTGGAAACATTCAGTACTTC
16,TRBV7-9,NA,TRBJ1-5,NA,CASSLGQPGGNQPQHF,TGTGCCAGCAGCTTAGGACAGCCCGGTGGCAATCAGCCCCAGCATTTT
15,TRBV7-2,NA,TRBJ1-6,TRBD1,CASSWTGGKGSPLHF,TGTGCCAGCAGCTGGACAGGGGGAAAAGGTTCACCCCTCCACTTT
13,TRBV30,NA,TRBJ2-7,NA,CAWRRTVHYEQYF,TGTGCCTGGAGGCGGACAGTTCACTACGAGCAGTACTTC
12,TRBV19,NA,TRBJ1-2,NA,CASTPDLWGYTF,TGTGCCAGTACCCCGGACTTATGGGGCTACACCTTC
11,TRBV30,few,TRBJ1-2,TRBD1,CAGDRAYGYTF,TGTGCCGGAGACAGGGCCTATGGCTACACCTTC
14,TRBV14,NA,TRBJ2-5,NA,CASSTLGAEETQYF,TGTGCCAGCAGCACTTTGGGGGCTGAAGAGACCCAGTACTTC
15,TRBV4-2,once,TRBJ1-1,NA,CASSQDVGMNTEAFF,TGTGCCAGCAGCCAAGACGTCGGGATGAACACTGAAGCTTTCTTT
16,TRBV7-9,NA,TRBJ2-2,TRBD1,CASSLDRGGDTGELFF,TGTGCCAGCAGCTTGGACAGGGGAGGAGACACCGGGGAGCTGTTTTTT
15,TRBV7-7,few,TRBJ1-1,NA,CASSLVGSSNTEAFF,TGTGCTAGCAGCTTAGTCGGGTCTTCGAACACTGAAGCTTTCTTT
15,TRBV4-1,NA,TRBJ2-7,TRBD1,CASSRPGQGSHEQYF,TGCGCCAGCAGCCGGCCGGGACAGGGGAGCCACGAGCAGTACTTC
13,TRBV19,NA,TRBJ2-1,TRBD1,CASSFQDRVGQFF,TGTGCCAGTTCGTTCCAGGACAGGGTAGGGCAGTTCTTC
15,TRBV2,NA,TRBJ1-4,NA,CASNPKGHPNEKLFF,TGTGCCAGCAACCCTAAGGGGCACCCTAATGAAAAACTGTTTTTT
15,TRBV7-9,medium-sized,TRBJ2-7,TRBD1,CASSGRDRGSYEQYF,TGTGCCAGCAGCGGGCGGGACAGGGGCTCCTACGAGCAGTACTTC
13,TRBV28,NA,TRBJ2-7,NA,CASRLPGSYEQYF,TGTGCCAGCAGACTCCCGGGCTCCTACGAGCAGTACTTC
16,TRBV5-8,few,TRBJ2-3,TRBD2,CASSFLFTAGTDTQYF,TGTGCCAGCAGCTTCCTTTTTACAGCGGGGACAGATACGCAGTATTTT
14,TRBV19,NA,TRBJ1-1,NA,CASSPRVGNTEAFF,TGTGCCAGTAGTCCGCGGGTTGGGAACACTGAAGCTTTCTTT
16,TRBV18,NA,TRBJ1-2,NA,CASSPNLGGLNYGYTF,TGTGCCAGCTCACCAAACCTCGGGGGGCTTAACTATGGCTACACCTTC
15,TRBV4-1,NA,TRBJ1-5,NA,CASSPKRDSNQPQHF,TGCGCCAGCAGCCCCAAGAGGGATAGCAATCAGCCCCAGCATTTT
17,TRBV19,NA,TRBJ2-3,TRBD2,CASSMGLAGGRTDTQYF,TGTGCCAGTAGTATGGGACTAGCGGGGGGTCGGACAGATACGCAGTATTTT
16,TRBV4-2,many,TRBJ2-1,TRBD2,CASSQEVAGGGNEQFF,TGTGCCAGCAGCCAAGAGGTAGCGGGGGGGGGCAATGAGCAGTTCTTC
14,TRBV27,once,TRBJ2-7,NA,CASSLTRVPYEQYF,TGTGCCAGCAGTTTAACGAGGGTCCCCTACGAGCAGTACTTC
14,TRBV5-4,NA,TRBJ2-1,TRBD1,CASRPGTVDNEQFF,TGTGCCAGCAGGCCCGGGACAGTTGACAATGAGCAGTTCTTC
15,TRBV9,NA,TRBJ2-3,TRBD2,CASSVDAGGPDTQYF,TGTGCCAGCAGCGTAGATGCGGGGGGGCCGGATACGCAGTATTTT
15,TRBV11-2,NA,TRBJ2-7,NA,CASSSTLRAHHEQYF,TGTGCCAGCAGCTCCACCCTCCGCGCGCACCACGAGCAGTACTTC
15,TRBV6-1,NA,TRBJ1-3,NA,CASNRQGNSGNTIYF,TGTGCCAGCAACCGACAAGGCAACTCTGGAAACACCATATATTTT
13,TRBV6-5,once,TRBJ2-4,NA,CASSRTPQNIQYF,TGTGCCAGCAGCCGGACTCCCCAAAACATTCAGTACTTC
18,TRBV5-6,NA,TRBJ1-1,NA,CASSLVGAWGGKNTEAFF,TGTGCCAGCAGCTTGGTAGGGGCTTGGGGTGGAAAGAACACTGAAGCTTTCTTT
16,TRBV7-8,NA,TRBJ2-7,NA,CASKSTHGQSSYEQYF,TGTGCCAGCAAATCAACACACGGACAGAGCTCCTACGAGCAGTACTTC
13,TRBV29-1,NA,TRBJ2-7,TRBD1,CSAAVDRGYEQYF,TGCAGCGCTGCGGTGGACAGGGGCTACGAGCAGTACTTC
14,TRBV5-1,once,TRBJ2-5,TRBD2,CASSSPTAGGTQYF,TGCGCCAGCAGCTCCCCCACTGCGGGGGGGACCCAGTACTTC
16,TRBV4-3,few,TRBJ1-5,NA,CASSQEWGGSNQPQHF,TGCGCCAGCAGCCAAGAATGGGGGGGCAGCAATCAGCCCCAGCATTTT
16,TRBV5-6,NA,TRBJ2-5,TRBD1,CASSLGQGVTRETQYF,TGTGCCAGCAGCTTGGGGCAGGGGGTAACGAGGGAGACCCAGTACTTC
12,TRBV7-6,NA,TRBJ1-2,NA,CASSLRGYGYTF,TGTGCCAGCAGCTTAAGGGGCTATGGCTACACCTTC
14,TRBV6-6,NA,TRBJ2-3,NA,CASSYWRVGDTQYF,TGTGCCAGCAGTTACTGGAGGGTGGGAGATACGCAGTATTTT
14,TRBV4-1,NA,TRBJ1-2,NA,CASSQFGGPPGYTF,TGCGCCAGCAGCCAATTCGGCGGGCCCCCTGGCTACACCTTC
15,TRBV6-6,NA,TRBJ2-1,NA,CASKDSPSSYNEQFF,TGTGCCAGCAAAGACAGCCCTAGCTCCTACAATGAGCAGTTCTTC
19,TRBV10-3,NA,TRBJ2-1,TRBD2,CAISDHLTSGGGAYNEQFF,TGTGCCATCAGTGATCACCTCACTAGCGGGGGGGGCGCCTACAATGAGCAGTTCTTC
15,TRBV14,NA,TRBJ1-2,TRBD1,CASSQFNRGWDGYTF,TGTGCCAGCAGCCAATTCAACAGGGGATGGGATGGCTACACCTTC
15,TRBV6-6,NA,TRBJ2-3,TRBD2,CASSYGTSVTDTQYF,TGTGCCAGCAGTTATGGGACTAGCGTTACAGATACGCAGTATTTT
14,TRBV2,NA,TRBJ2-2,NA,CASKSSGASGELFF,TGTGCCAGCAAGTCTTCTGGGGCCTCCGGGGAGCTGTTTTTT
16,TRBV5-1,NA,TRBJ2-5,TRBD2,CASSPGRGLASETQYF,TGCGCCAGCAGCCCCGGCCGGGGACTAGCTTCAGAGACCCAGTACTTC
15,TRBV2,NA,TRBJ2-1,TRBD2,CASSQSLAGNNEQFF,TGTGCCAGCAGTCAATCCCTAGCGGGGAACAATGAGCAGTTCTTC
17,TRBV29-1,NA,TRBJ1-3,TRBD1,CSVDLGQGDLSGNTIYF,TGCAGCGTTGATCTGGGGCAGGGGGACCTCTCTGGAAACACCATATATTTT
12,TRBV6-5,NA,TRBJ1-4,TRBD1,CASRQGLEKLFF,TGTGCCAGCCGACAGGGACTTGAAAAACTGTTTTTT
16,TRBV6-6,NA,TRBJ1-5,NA,CASSPTQGTLNQPQHF,TGTGCCAGCAGTCCTACTCAGGGAACCCTCAATCAGCCCCAGCATTTT
16,TRBV7-6,NA,TRBJ2-3,TRBD2,CASSLAGLAGEDTQYF,TGTGCCAGCAGCTTAGCGGGACTAGCGGGGGAGGATACGCAGTATTTT